The clone carrying this T cell receptor (beta chain) appeared a few times. TCRdb re-analysed the 5' RACE reads in MiXCR, keeping a single row per CDR3 protein. The sample contains 500,000 to 600,000 distinct CDR3 sequences, around 20% of which appear only once. This sample was included in a study of identical twins. The same sample was also used in a study of T cells expressing NK-cell markers.

This sequence originates from a woman in her late teens or twenties in good health. Sequencing used CD4+ T cells sorted from blood.

CDR3 sequence: CASSLQGASEKLFF. The CDR3 DNA is TGTGCCAGCAGCCTACAGGGGGCGAGTGAAAAACTGTTTTTT. This rearrangement joins TRBV5-5 to TRBJ1-4, with TRBD1 matching 9 bases. Unmatched junction bases numbered 5, after V lost 4 bases and J lost 7 bases. This CDR3 spans 14 amino acids. Germline loops: CDR1 SGHKS, CDR2 YYEKEE (reference sequence).